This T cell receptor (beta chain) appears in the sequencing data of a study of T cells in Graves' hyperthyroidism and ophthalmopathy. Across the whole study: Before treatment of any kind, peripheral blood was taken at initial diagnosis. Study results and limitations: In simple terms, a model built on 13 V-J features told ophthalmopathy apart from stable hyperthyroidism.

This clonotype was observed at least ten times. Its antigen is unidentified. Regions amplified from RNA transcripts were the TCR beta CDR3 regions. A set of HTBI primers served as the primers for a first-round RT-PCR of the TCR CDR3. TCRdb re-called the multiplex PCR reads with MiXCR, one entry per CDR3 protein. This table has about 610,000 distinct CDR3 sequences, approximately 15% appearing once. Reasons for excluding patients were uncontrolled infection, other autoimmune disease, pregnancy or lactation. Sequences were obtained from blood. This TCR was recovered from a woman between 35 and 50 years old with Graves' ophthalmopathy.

CDR3 in amino acids: CASSWRGRVSYEQYF. CDR3 coding DNA: TGTGCCAGCAGTTGGAGAGGGCGGGTTTCCTACGAGCAGTACTTC. The chain combines TRBV28 with TRBJ2-7; possibly TRBD2 for D (5 bases). V dropped 4 bases and J dropped 1 base, with 14 bases sitting between them. CDR1 and CDR2 from the germline V gene are MDHEN and SYDVKM. The CDR3 loop spans 15 amino acids. The full variable domain, in which reference TRBV28 and TRBJ2-7 provide the parts outside the CDR3, is DVKVTQSSRYLVKRTGEKVFLECVQDMDHENMFWYRQDPGLGLRLIYFSYDVKMKEKGDIPEGYSVSREKKERFSLILESASTNQTSMYLCASSWRGRVSYEQYFGPGTRLTVT.